This T cell receptor (beta chain) was recovered during a study of CD8 T cells in Susac syndrome. The multiple sclerosis control group was made up of treatment-naive patients with stable or active relapsing-remitting disease. The RNA, about 0.5 to 1 ug, was put through reverse transcription using random hexamers. TCRdb redid the calling of the immunoSEQ multiplex PCR reads with MiXCR, one entry per CDR3 protein. The table lists about 140,000 distinct CDR3 sequences, 85% to 95% of them singletons. Germline CDR1 reads SEHNR; CDR2 reads FQNEAQ (reference sequence). V lost 4 bases and J 2 bases, leaving 14 bases between the germline ends. CDR3 length: 15 residues.

The V and J genes are TRBV7-9 and TRBJ1-2; TRBD1 might be the D (6 bases). This clonotype originated in a human donor with multiple sclerosis. Sequenced input: CD4+ T cells from PBMCs. This CDR3 reads CASSSEDRINYGYTF. DNA of the CDR3: TGTGCCAGCAGCTCCGAGGACAGAATCAACTATGGCTACACCTTC. Drawing the rest from reference TRBV7-9 and TRBJ1-2, the complete variable domain is DTGVSQNPRHKITKRGQNVTFRCDPISEHNRLYWYRQTLGQGPEFLTYFQNEAQLEKSRLLSDRFSAERPKGSFSTLEIQRTEQGDSAMYLCASSSEDRINYGYTFGSGTRLTVV.